What follows are 13 T cell receptor beta chains derived from one specimen sequenced in a study of OX40 agonist ivuxolimab in advanced cancers. The repertoire was sequenced with immunoSEQ multiplex PCR; TCRdb's copy has only in-frame clones and lacks some. The table includes roughly 56,000 clones, 80% to 90% detected once. Sequencing was performed on CD4+ or CD8+ T cells sorted from blood, taken in a trial of the OX40 agonist ivuxolimab. These TCRs come from an adult with an advanced solid tumor such as melanoma, head and neck, liver or kidney cancer.

This chain uses TRBV2 with TRBJ2-5; TRBD1 aligns across 8 bases. Germline CDR1 reads SNHLY; CDR2 reads FYNNEI. CDR3 size: 14 residues. J gave up 4 bases and V 8 bases, and 9 bases lay outside the gene matches. CDR3 sequence: CASRKGGQGETQYF. CDR3 DNA: TGTGCCAGCCGTAAGGGTGGACAGGGAGAGACCCAGTACTTC. Filled out from reference TRBV2 and TRBJ2-5, the complete variable domain reads EPEVTQTPSHQVTQMGQEVILRCVPISNHLYFYWYRQILGQKVEFLVSFYNNEISEKSEIFDDQFSVERPDGSNFTLKIRSTKLEDSAMYFCASRKGGQGETQYFGPGTRLLVL.

A few counts support this clone. J is TRBJ2-3 and V is TRBV19; 11 nucleotides line up with TRBD2. Germline lookup yields CDR1 LNHDA and CDR2 SQIVND (reference sequence). With V trimmed by 6 bases and J by 8 bases, 10 bases remained unmatched. The CDR3 is 15 amino acids. Here the CDR3 DNA reads TGTGCCAGTAGCGCCACTAGCGGGAGTTCCCCTACGCAGTATTTT. Protein sequence: CASSATSGSSPTQYF.

This rearrangement joins TRBV6-5 to TRBJ2-3; TRBD2 agrees at 12 bases. V lost 5 bases, J lost 6 bases, and 6 bases stayed unmatched. Germline CDR1 reads MNHEY; CDR2 reads SVGAGI. The CDR3 covers 15 residues. CDR3 DNA: TGTGCCAGCAGTCCCTGGACTAGCGGGGAGGATACGCAGTATTTT. This sequence encodes CASSPWTSGEDTQYF.

The chain carries TRBV4-2 and TRBJ1-6; TRBD1 is a possible D gene (6 bases). Germline V lookup: CDR1 LGHNA, CDR2 YNFKEQ. The germline V and J ends were trimmed by 0 bases and 9 bases, with 15 bases remaining between them. The CDR3 contains 16 residues. CDR3 amino acids: CASSQDPQGRGSPLHF. DNA for the CDR3: TGTGCCAGCAGCCAAGATCCACAGGGTCGGGGTTCACCCCTCCACTTT.

This clone appeared once. The rearrangement joins TRBV5-1 to TRBJ1-1, with D hard to call. V shed 5 bases and J shed 1 base, with 15 bases lying between them. CDR3 length equals 15 residues. The germline gives CDR1 SGHRS, CDR2 YFSETQ. The CDR3 protein is CASRLNFGANTEAFF. CDR3 nucleotide sequence: TGCGCCAGCAGGCTCAATTTTGGAGCGAACACTGAAGCTTTCTTT. Drawing the rest from reference TRBV5-1 and TRBJ1-1, the complete variable domain is KAGVTQTPRYLIKTRGQQVTLSCSPISGHRSVSWYQQTPGQGLQFLFEYFSETQRNKGNFPGRFSGRQFSNSRSEMNVSTLELGDSALYLCASRLNFGANTEAFFGQGTRLTVV.

In regard to this clone: Other DNA sequences in the sample encode the same CDR3. This chain uses TRBV6-5 with TRBJ1-2, with D maybe TRBD1 (5 bases). This CDR3 contains 13 residues. Trimming shortened V by 5 bases and J by 4 bases, and 11 bases separated the two germline ends. Germline CDR1 MNHEY, CDR2 SVGAGI. Here the CDR3 reads CASSQQVLYGYTF. CDR3 DNA: TGTGCCAGCAGTCAACAGGTCCTCTATGGCTACACCTTC.

The V and J genes are TRBV19 and TRBJ1-2; D is uncertain. This CDR3 is 14 amino acids long. V gave up 4 bases and J gave up 3 bases, with 12 bases separating them. Germline-derived CDR1 and CDR2 are LNHDA and SQIVND (reference sequence). CDR3 region: CASSTGTMYYGYTF. The CDR3 nucleotides are TGTGCCAGTAGTACGGGAACGATGTACTATGGCTACACCTTC.

This chain links TRBV30 with TRBJ1-5, with D uncertain. Trimming cost V 0 bases and J 5 bases, with 8 bases left between them. The CDR3 spans 13 residues. Germline V lookup: CDR1 GTSNPN, CDR2 SVGIG (reference sequence). The CDR3 nucleotides are TGTGCCTGGAGTGTGCACCTAGATCAGCCCCAGCATTTT. This gives the protein CAWSVHLDQPQHF.

This chain connects TRBV28 to TRBJ1-5; 7 bases agree with TRBD1. Per the germline V gene, CDR1 is MDHEN and CDR2 is SYDVKM. The trim removed 5 bases at V and 1 base at J, leaving 5 bases unmatched. This CDR3 spans 15 amino acids. CDR3 protein: CASSTGQTSNQPQHF. CDR3 DNA sequence: TGTGCCAGCAGTACGGGACAGACCAGCAATCAGCCCCAGCATTTT.

The chain joins TRBV7-6 to TRBJ2-7; no clear D gene. The CDR3 consists of 13 residues. From germline, CDR1 is SGHVS and CDR2 FNYEAQ. V was pared by 0 bases and J by 3 bases, with 6 bases between. The CDR3 is CASSLASSYEQYF. For the CDR3, the DNA is TGTGCCAGCAGCTTAGCCAGCAGCTACGAGCAGTACTTC.

V and J are TRBV18 and TRBJ2-7; weak D call: TRBD1 (5 bases). The CDR3 consists of 15 residues. CDR1 KGHSH and CDR2 LQKENI come from the germline V gene. V was trimmed by 5 bases and J by 3 bases, leaving 17 bases between them. As DNA, the CDR3 is TGTGCCAGCTCATTGACAGTAAGTTTTGTCTACGAGCAGTACTTC. Encoded protein: CASSLTVSFVYEQYF.

The V gene is TRBV7-3, the J gene TRBJ2-1; 7 positions match TRBD2. In germline, CDR1 is SGHTA, CDR2 FQGTGA. The CDR3 length is 16 residues. Trimming cost V 2 bases and J 9 bases; bases outside gene matches: 13. CDR3 sequence reads: CASSLAGNLAVTEQFF. CDR3 DNA sequence: TGTGCCAGCAGCTTAGCGGGAAACCTAGCGGTGACTGAGCAGTTCTTC.

V and J are TRBV7-6 and TRBJ2-7, with 12 positions matching TRBD2. CDR1 and CDR2 (germline): SGHVS, FNYEAQ. Unmatched junction bases numbered 9, after V lost 10 bases and J lost 2 bases. The CDR3 is 15 residues long. The CDR3 region is CATSRLAGDTYEQYF. Written as DNA, the CDR3 is TGTGCCACGTCACGACTAGCGGGAGACACCTACGAGCAGTACTTC.